This T cell receptor (beta chain) emerged from a study of identifying expanded T cells in peripheral blood. The method was immunoSEQ multiplex PCR; TCRdb's version includes in-frame clones alone and lacks a portion of them. The sample has more than 50,000 clones, around four fifths seen once. CDR3 length equals 13 residues. Germline CDR1 reads MNHEY; CDR2 reads SMNVEV (reference sequence). V shed 6 bases, J shed 1 base, and the junction held 3 bases outside the gene matches. During the collection period, no donor immune events like infections were recorded. Sequencing used blood. The chain links TRBV27 to TRBJ2-7; 7 bases map to TRBD1. The source of this sequence is a person aged 18 to 75 in good health. This CDR3 reads CASSVGQSYEQYF. The DNA of the CDR3 is TGTGCCAGCAGCGTGGGACAGTCCTACGAGCAGTACTTC.